This T cell receptor (beta chain) is from a study of blood T cell repertoires in COVID-19. Study in general: The samples span acute and convalescent COVID-19 from the United States, Italy and Spain.

V dropped 4 bases and J dropped 9; count of bases not matched to a gene: 7. Germline V CDR1 and CDR2: ENHRY, SYGVKD. The CDR3 contains 15 residues. TCRdb's table, derived via immunoSEQ multiplex PCR, lists solely in-frame clones and lacks some. Seen here are hundreds of thousands of clones, around 90% observed once, and the top ten hold over 1.5%. The V and J genes are TRBV10-3 and TRBJ2-1; 12 bases are a match to TRBD2. Source material: PBMCs or T cells enriched from blood (not recorded which). The TCR originated in a woman aged 18 to 35 who had recovered from COVID-19. The DNA of the CDR3 is TGTGCCATCAGTGGTGCTAGCGGGAGGGAGGCTGAGCAGTTCTTC. Translated: CAISGASGREAEQFF.